Listed below are T cell receptor beta chains from one sample, sequenced in a study of CXCR3-negative and CXCR3-positive naive CD8 T cells. TCRdb reanalyzed the 5' RACE reads and collapses them to one entry per CDR3 protein, without DNA. This sample's clone table lists some 150,000 distinct CDR3 sequences. The sequencing input was naive CXCR3+ CD8+ T cells from blood. The receptor source for this set is a human donor in good health. Some clones in this sample may be carry-over from other donors' samples. The CDR3 runs from the conserved cysteine through the conserved F or W. The order of the fields is J gene, V gene, CDR3 protein.

TRBJ2-7 | TRBV10-3 | CAISEPRGIQTYEQYF
TRBJ1-6 | TRBV3-1 | CASSPRGSSYNSPLHF
TRBJ2-7 | TRBV20-1 | CSARDRGQYYEQYF
TRBJ2-1 | TRBV5-5 | CASSLWQGDSSEQFF
TRBJ2-2 | TRBV11-2 | CASRPWKSTTNTGELFF
TRBJ2-1 | TRBV20-1 | CSARDDGGAGHEQFF
TRBJ2-1 | TRBV5-1 | CASSLEGSRSYNEQFF
TRBJ2-7 | TRBV11-2 | CASRDRGEAYEQYF
TRBJ1-5 | TRBV29-1 | CSVDGGGGNQPQHF
TRBJ1-1 | TRBV7-6 | CASSPRGEQTNTEAFF
TRBJ2-7 | TRBV4-3 | CASSQDEGGSYEQYF
TRBJ2-5 | TRBV7-9 | CASSSNRADQETQYF
TRBJ2-3 | TRBV5-5 | CASSLPVGRSTDTQYF
TRBJ1-1 | TRBV29-1 | CSVVRELEAFF
TRBJ2-7 | TRBV9 | CASSESDFYEQYF
TRBJ2-7 | TRBV5-6 | CASHGVSYEQYF
TRBJ1-1 | TRBV7-6 | CASSPPRSLNTEAFF
TRBJ1-1 | TRBV9 | CASSAPGGPEAFF
TRBJ1-1 | TRBV20-1 | CSARSELYTEAFF
TRBJ2-2 | TRBV4-2 | CASSSSGVNTGELFF
TRBJ2-2 | TRBV7-9 | CATSLGTPNTGELFF
TRBJ2-5 | TRBV12-3/TRBV12-4 | CASSSGGDVDQETQYF
TRBJ1-1 | TRBV10-3 | CAISLRDMYTEAFF
TRBJ1-5 | TRBV25-1 | CASSLGIGNQPQHF
TRBJ2-4 | TRBV6-2/TRBV6-3 | CASSYSIGLAKNIQYF
TRBJ1-2 | TRBV7-2 | CASSPTTGNYGYTF
TRBJ1-2 | TRBV7-9 | CASSSDRVGYTF
TRBJ1-1 | TRBV10-1 | CATIRQALGEAFF
TRBJ1-1 | TRBV7-9 | CASSFTTQGANTEAFF
TRBJ2-5 | TRBV7-9 | CASSFLDRDSQETQYF
TRBJ2-7 | TRBV29-1 | CSVAGAQSYEQYF
TRBJ1-1 | TRBV11-2 | CASSLDGRREAFF
TRBJ2-3 | TRBV5-5 | CASSYWADTQYF
TRBJ2-5 | TRBV5-6 | CASSFPQGLETQYF
TRBJ1-2 | TRBV27 | CASSGRAGGGYGYTF
TRBJ2-1 | TRBV12-3/TRBV12-4 | CASSPGLAGNNEQFF
TRBJ2-2 | TRBV12-3/TRBV12-4 | CASNPDLSPTGELFF
TRBJ2-1 | TRBV7-9 | CASSLPTGLFNEQFF
TRBJ2-1 | TRBV29-1 | CSVTGVVGASYNEQFF
TRBJ2-7 | TRBV28 | CASSLWRGAEQYF